This T cell receptor beta chain appears in the sequencing data of a study of T cells in Graves' hyperthyroidism and ophthalmopathy. This clonotype has a count of ten or more. The TCR beta CDR3 regions underwent amplification using RNA transcripts as the source. The HTBI set primed first-round TCR CDR3 RT-PCR. TCRdb used MiXCR to reprocess the multiplex PCR reads, holding one entry per CDR3 protein. In the table there are approximately 740,000 distinct CDR3 sequences, around 15% of which are singletons. Patients between 18 and 65 years old had hyperthyroidism, newly diagnosed and lasting under 2 months. V lost 7 bases and J 2 bases, leaving 15 bases between the germline ends. The germline V gene has CDR1 MDHEN and CDR2 SYDVKM. This CDR3 is built from 15 residues.

The TCR was taken from a woman aged 18-29 years with Graves' hyperthyroidism. The V and J genes are TRBV28 and TRBJ1-3; D gene ambiguous. Specimen: blood. CDR3 nucleotide sequence: TGTGCCAGCACCACTGGCCTGTCGGCTGGAAACACCATATATTTT. This gives the protein CASTTGLSAGNTIYF.